One T cell receptor beta chain is described in this entry. In the original workflow: Reference gene primer amplification in the assay estimated nucleated cell counts. Generated by immunoSEQ multiplex PCR, the TCRdb table keeps only in-frame clones and is missing some. V, J and clone size reflect that table, while D and trimming were determined from the DNA. This table has under 70,000 clones, roughly 84% appearing once. The entry originates in a study of blood T cell repertoires in COVID-19. On the study more broadly: From the United States, Italy and Spain came samples of acute and convalescent COVID-19. PBMCs, B-cell-depleted T cells, or T cells were the source of the cDNA or gDNA that made up the material.

CDR3 length: 14 residues. J lost 0 bases, V lost 10 bases, and 6 bases had no gene match. From germline, CDR1 is MNHEY and CDR2 SVGAGI. The chain couples TRBV6-5 to TRBJ2-3, with TRBD1 matching over 8 bases. Sequenced sample: peripheral blood. The receptor's source is a woman aged 80 or older with acute or convalescent COVID-19. CDR3 bases: TGTGCCACCGCGGACAGGGCCAGCACAGATACGCAGTATTTT. Amino acids: CATADRASTDTQYF.